This T cell receptor beta chain was sequenced in a study of response to subunit inactivated influenza vaccine. TCRdb redid the calling of the RT-PCR reads with MiXCR, one entry per CDR3 protein. The data contain about 570,000 distinct CDR3 sequences, approximately 10% of them singletons. With 5 bases clipped from V and 2 bases from J, the junction kept 13 bases outside the gene matches. This CDR3 is built from 17 residues. CDR1 LNHDA and CDR2 SQIVND come from the germline V gene (reference sequence). The same specimen was also included in a second study, on T cells expressing NK-cell markers. That paper notes: Researchers built TCR beta cDNA using 5'RACE template switching with UMIs. For several experiments, T cell sorting was restricted to the alpha-beta TCR population by means of an anti-gamma-delta TCR antibody. Of the CD8+ T cell pool in over 5 donors, roughly 1.0-8% was accounted for by dominant NKG2C+ clonotypes. The CD3+CD56-NKG2C+ fraction was also led by these clonotypes in a few donors.

The receptor was derived from a man aged 45-65 years who received an inactivated influenza vaccine. This sequence joins TRBV19 and TRBJ2-7; 9 nucleotides agree with TRBD2. The specimen was PBMCs from blood, collected on the day of vaccination. The CDR3 sequence is CASSPLWSGRPTYEQYF. In DNA form, the CDR3 reads TGTGCCAGTAGTCCCCTCTGGAGCGGGAGGCCAACCTACGAGCAGTACTTC. The full variable domain, in which reference TRBV19 and TRBJ2-7 provide the parts outside the CDR3, is DGGITQSPKYLFRKEGQNVTLSCEQNLNHDAMYWYRQDPGQGLRLIYYSQIVNDFQKGDIAEGYSVSREKKESFPLTVTSAQKNPTAFYLCASSPLWSGRPTYEQYFGPGTRLTVT.